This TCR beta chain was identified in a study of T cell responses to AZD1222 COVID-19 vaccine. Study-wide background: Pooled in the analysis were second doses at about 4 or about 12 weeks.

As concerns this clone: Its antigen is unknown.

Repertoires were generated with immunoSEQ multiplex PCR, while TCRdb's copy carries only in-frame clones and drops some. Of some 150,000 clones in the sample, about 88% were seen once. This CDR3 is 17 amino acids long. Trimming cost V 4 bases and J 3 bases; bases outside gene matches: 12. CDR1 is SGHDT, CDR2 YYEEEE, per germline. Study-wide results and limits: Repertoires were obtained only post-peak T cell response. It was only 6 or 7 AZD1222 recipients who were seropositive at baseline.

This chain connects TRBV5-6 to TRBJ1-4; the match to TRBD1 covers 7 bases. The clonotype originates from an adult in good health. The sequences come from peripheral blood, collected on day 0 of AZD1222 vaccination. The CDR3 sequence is CASSDDSWTGPNEKLFF. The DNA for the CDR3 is TGTGCCAGCAGCGACGACTCCTGGACAGGACCTAATGAAAAACTGTTTTTT.